Below are 8 T cell receptor beta chains sequenced from a single sample in a study of T cells after yellow fever vaccination (dated by TCRdb to 2018 to 2020). The library relied on 5' RACE. TCRdb shows the sequencer as Illumina HiSeq 2500. TCRdb reworked the public reads: Q25 trimming with fastp, MiXCR clone assembly, productive beta chains retained. Merged by CDR3 protein, the rows form single entries marked with the most common genes and DNA. The sample yields around 110,000 distinct CDR3 sequences; 7.5% to 9.5% were counted once. Of the sample, around 25% falls within the top ten clones. Explained via the paper, the treatment or condition label denotes: live attenuated yellow fever vaccine strain. Material: CD8+ T cells sorted from PBMCs, obtained 45 days after the yellow fever booster vaccination. These receptors came from a man aged 25 to 40 who received the YFV17D yellow fever vaccine.

The sample holds a few counts of this clonotype. The chain uses TRBV29-1 and TRBJ2-3; no clear D gene. The CDR3 runs 14 residues. The V gene lost 0 bases and the J gene lost 3 bases, with 10 bases spanning the gap. CDR1 is SQVTM and CDR2 is ANQGSEA in the germline V gene. The CDR3 reads CSVEDPTKTDTQYF. The CDR3 coding sequence is TGCAGCGTTGAAGACCCGACAAAAACAGATACGCAGTATTTT.

This clonotype appeared many times. The rearrangement links TRBV11-2 to TRBJ2-3, with D possibly TRBD2 on 6 matching bases. The V end was cut by 5 bases, the J end by 3 bases, with 24 bases between. The CDR3 extends over 18 amino acids. Germline values: CDR1 SGHAT, CDR2 FQNNGV. CDR3 loop: CASSPPGWSAEGTDTQYF. CDR3 in DNA: TGTGCCAGCAGCCCCCCCGGTTGGAGCGCGGAGGGTACAGATACGCAGTATTTT.

This clonotype was observed many times. The V and J genes are TRBV7-2 and TRBJ2-4; D might be TRBD2 (5 bases). With 2 bases removed from V and 4 bases from J, the gap between germline ends came to 6 bases. The germline V gene has CDR1 SGHTA and CDR2 FQGNSA. The CDR3 totals 13 residues. Here the CDR3 DNA reads TGTGCCAGCAGCTTACCGGGAAAAAACATTCAGTACTTC. Its translation is CASSLPGKNIQYF.

At least ten counts were recorded for this clonotype. J is TRBJ2-7 and V is TRBV29-1; 7 nucleotides match TRBD1. The CDR3 loop spans 15 amino acids. CDR1 and CDR2 (germline): SQVTM, ANQGSEA. The V and J ends lost 6 bases and 2 bases, in that order; junction bases with no gene match: 13. For the CDR3, the DNA is TGCAGCGTGGACTCACCCGGGACAGCGGCCTACGAGCAGTACTTC. It codes for CSVDSPGTAAYEQYF.

This clonotype appeared a few times. V gene TRBV15 combines with J gene TRBJ2-7; D tentatively reads TRBD1 or TRBD2 (6 bases each). CDR1 and CDR2 from the germline V gene are LNHNV and YYDKDF (reference sequence). V gave up 5 bases and J gave up 11 bases, with 16 bases separating them. The CDR3 has 12 amino acids. The CDR3 region is CATSSGGGEEYF. The CDR3, as DNA: TGTGCCACCAGCTCAGGAGGGGGAGAGGAGTACTTC. The whole variable domain, remainder taken from reference TRBV15 and TRBJ2-7, is DAMVIQNPRYQVTQFGKPVTLSCSQTLNHNVMYWYQQKSSQAPKLLFHYYDKDFNNEADTPDNFQSRRPNTSFCFLDIRSPGLGDTAMYLCATSSGGGEEYFGPGTRLTVT.

The gene calls are TRBV28 and TRBJ2-1; possibly TRBD2 for D (6 bases). This CDR3 is built from 15 residues. Germline V CDR1 and CDR2: MDHEN, SYDVKM. V lost 5 bases and J 6 bases, leaving 17 bases between the germline ends. The CDR3 DNA reads as TGTGCCAGCAGTAAAGTATCCGGGAGTCTCAATGAGCAGTTCTTC. Residues: CASSKVSGSLNEQFF.

This clonotype came up many times. The gene calls are TRBV5-1 and TRBJ2-1; a possible D gene is TRBD1 (6 bases). The CDR3 is 12 amino acids. Germline V lookup: CDR1 SGHRS, CDR2 YFSETQ. V was clipped by 4 bases and J by 10 bases, with 12 bases between them. The CDR3 DNA reads as TGCGCCAGCAGCCCTTTCGACAGGGAGCAGTTCTTC. Translation gives CASSPFDREQFF.

This clonotype was detected once. The rearrangement joins TRBV11-2 to TRBJ2-3; 9 nucleotides match TRBD2. V shed 8 bases, J shed 6 bases, and the junction held 18 bases outside the gene matches. The CDR3 loop spans 17 amino acids. Per germline, CDR1 SGHAT and CDR2 FQNNGV. CDR3: CASCTPLGLALRDTQYF. DNA of the CDR3: TGTGCCAGCTGCACCCCCCTGGGACTAGCCCTGCGGGATACGCAGTATTTT.